Reported below is one T cell receptor (beta chain). The J segment lost 4 bases and the V segment lost 2 bases, leaving 11 bases of the junction unmatched. The CDR3 runs to 17 residues. Germline V gene lookup returns CDR1 SGHVS and CDR2 FQNEAQ. This record comes from a study of shared clonotypes between healthy human individuals. The naive CD8 population came from CD45RO-negative cells selected for CCR7, without terminally differentiated effector memory CD45RA+ cells. TCRdb's copy holds only in-frame clones and misses some; the assay was immunoSEQ multiplex PCR. The table lists under 2,000,000 clones, roughly 95% of them singletons.

The source material was naive CD8+ T cells sorted from blood. This rearrangement joins TRBV7-8 to TRBJ2-1, with TRBD2 matching 7 bases. This TCR derives from a man aged 18 to 29 in good health. CDR3 protein: CASSLFVRLAEYNEQFF. CDR3 in DNA: TGTGCCAGCAGCTTATTTGTGAGGCTAGCGGAATACAATGAGCAGTTCTTC.